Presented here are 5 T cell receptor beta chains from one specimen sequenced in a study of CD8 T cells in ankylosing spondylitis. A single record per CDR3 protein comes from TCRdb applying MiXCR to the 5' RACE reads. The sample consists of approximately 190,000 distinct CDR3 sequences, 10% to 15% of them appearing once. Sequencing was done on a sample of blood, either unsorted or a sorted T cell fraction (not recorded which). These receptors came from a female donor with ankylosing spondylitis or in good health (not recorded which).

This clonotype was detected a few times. Here the CDR3 DNA reads TGTGCCAGCACGCCCAGGTCCTACAATGAGCAGTTCTTC. Translating it yields CASTPRSYNEQFF. The rearrangement joins TRBV7-9 to TRBJ2-1; D not resolved. Germline lookup yields CDR1 SEHNR and CDR2 FQNEAQ (reference sequence). This CDR3 has 13 amino acids. The ends were cut back, 7 bases at V and 1 base at J, with 8 bases in the middle.

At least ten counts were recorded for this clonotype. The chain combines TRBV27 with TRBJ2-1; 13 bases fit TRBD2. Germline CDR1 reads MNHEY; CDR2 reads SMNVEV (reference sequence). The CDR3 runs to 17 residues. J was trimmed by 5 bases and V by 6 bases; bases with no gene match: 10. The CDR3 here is CASSYTPGTSGNNEQFF. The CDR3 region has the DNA TGTGCCAGCAGCTACACCCCCGGGACTAGCGGGAACAATGAGCAGTTCTTC.

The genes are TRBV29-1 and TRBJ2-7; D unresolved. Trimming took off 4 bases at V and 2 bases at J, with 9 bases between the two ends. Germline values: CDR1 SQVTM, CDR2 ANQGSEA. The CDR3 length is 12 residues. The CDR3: CSVGGNPYEQYF. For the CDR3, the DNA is TGCAGCGTTGGCGGTAATCCCTACGAGCAGTACTTC.

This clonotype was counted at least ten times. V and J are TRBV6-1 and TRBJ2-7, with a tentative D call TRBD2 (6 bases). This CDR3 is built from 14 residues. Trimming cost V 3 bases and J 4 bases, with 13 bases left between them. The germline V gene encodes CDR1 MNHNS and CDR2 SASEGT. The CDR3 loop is CASSDLGGLYEQYF. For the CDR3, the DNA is TGTGCCAGCAGTGACCTCGGGGGTCTATACGAGCAGTACTTC.

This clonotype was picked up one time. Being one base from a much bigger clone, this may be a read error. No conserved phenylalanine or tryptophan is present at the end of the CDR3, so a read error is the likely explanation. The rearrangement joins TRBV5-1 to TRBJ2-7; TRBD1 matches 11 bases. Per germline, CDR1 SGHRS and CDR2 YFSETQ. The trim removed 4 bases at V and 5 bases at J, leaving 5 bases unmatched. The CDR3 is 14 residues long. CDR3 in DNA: TGCGCCAGCAGCCCCGGGACAGGGGGGGACGAGCAGTACTAC. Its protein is CASSPGTGGDEQYY.